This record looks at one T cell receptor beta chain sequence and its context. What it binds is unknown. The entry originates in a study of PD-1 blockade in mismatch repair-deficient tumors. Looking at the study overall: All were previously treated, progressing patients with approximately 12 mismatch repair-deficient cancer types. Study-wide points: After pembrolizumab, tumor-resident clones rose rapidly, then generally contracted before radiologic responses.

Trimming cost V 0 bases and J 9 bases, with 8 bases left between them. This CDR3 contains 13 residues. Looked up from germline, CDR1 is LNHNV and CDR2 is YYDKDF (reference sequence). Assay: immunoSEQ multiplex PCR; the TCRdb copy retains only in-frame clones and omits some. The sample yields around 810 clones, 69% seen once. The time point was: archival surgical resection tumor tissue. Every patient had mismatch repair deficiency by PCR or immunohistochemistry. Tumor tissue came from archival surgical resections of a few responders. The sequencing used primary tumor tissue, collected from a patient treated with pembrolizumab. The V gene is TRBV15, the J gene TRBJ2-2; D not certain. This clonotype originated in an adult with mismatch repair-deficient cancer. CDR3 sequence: CATSREPSRELFF. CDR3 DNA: TGTGCCACCAGCAGAGAACCAAGCCGGGAGCTGTTTTTT.